What follows are 3 T cell receptor beta chains derived from one specimen sequenced in a study of T-cell reconstitution after alpha-beta-depleted transplantation in children. Researchers prepared the TCRbeta library using unique molecular identifiers, the study reports. TCRdb reanalysed the PCR reads using MiXCR and keeps one entry per CDR3 protein. The sample has some 490,000 distinct CDR3 sequences, around 12% seen once. Material: PBMCs from the stem cell graft donor, obtained from the stem cell graft. These receptor sequences come from a human donor who donated a stem cell graft to a child with combined immunodeficiency.

This clonotype has at least ten counts. This chain uses TRBV11-2 with TRBJ2-1; 13 bases align to TRBD2. Germline loops: CDR1 SGHAT, CDR2 FQNNGV. J gave up 9 bases and V 3 bases, and 14 bases lay outside the gene matches. The CDR3 is 18 amino acids. In DNA, the CDR3 is TGTGCCAGCAGCTTGAGAAGACTAGCGGGAGGTCCCAGTGGTGAGCAGTTCTTC. It translates to CASSLRRLAGGPSGEQFF.

This CDR3 is CASSVEGQGASPLHF. CDR3 nucleotides: TGTGCCAGCAGCGTAGAAGGGCAGGGGGCTTCACCCCTCCACTTT. The chain links TRBV9 to TRBJ1-6; TRBD1 matches at 8 bases. The CDR3 length is 15 residues. Germline CDR1 and CDR2: SGDLS and YYNGEE. V lost 0 bases to trimming and J lost 9 bases; unmatched junction nucleotides: 5.

The CDR3 sequence is CASSFTPTDTQYF. CDR3 nucleotides: TGCGCCAGCAGCTTCACTCCAACAGATACGCAGTATTTT. The V call is TRBV5-1, the J call TRBJ2-3; D is unresolved. The V gene lost 2 bases and the J gene lost 3 bases, with 7 bases spanning the gap. CDR3 length: 13 amino acids. The germline V gene has CDR1 SGHRS and CDR2 YFSETQ.